This T cell receptor (beta chain) was retrieved from a study of blood T cell repertoires in COVID-19. Looking at the study overall: COVID-19 samples, acute and convalescent, were from the United States, Italy and Spain. The cDNA or gDNA used as material had been derived from T cells, B-cell-depleted T cells, or PBMCs.

This CDR3 region has 15 residues. V dropped 3 bases and J dropped 1; count of bases not matched to a gene: 3. From germline, CDR1 is LNHDA and CDR2 SQIVND (reference sequence). Original analysis: It was from reference gene primer amplification that nucleated cell counts were estimated. The protocol was immunoSEQ multiplex PCR, while the TCRdb copy is restricted to in-frame clones and leaves out a portion. V, J and clone size were drawn from that table, and D and trimming were deduced from the DNA. Of 150,000 to 200,000 clones in the sample, 82% were seen once. This chain uses TRBV19 with TRBJ1-5, with TRBD1 matching 7 bases. What was sequenced was peripheral blood. This receptor was obtained from a woman aged 70-85 years with acute or convalescent COVID-19. The CDR3 here is CASSIDRASNQPQHF. DNA for the CDR3: TGTGCCAGTAGTATCGACAGGGCCAGCAATCAGCCCCAGCATTTT.